One sample yielded the 8 T cell receptor beta chains listed below, sequenced in a study of T cell repertoires in ileal Crohn's disease. Here immunoSEQ multiplex PCR was the method, and the copy in TCRdb shows in-frame clones only, minus some. The sample yields fewer than 7,000 clones, 70% to 85% seen once. Sequencing was done on a sample of ileal tissue. Every receptor here comes from an adult with Crohn's disease.

The V and J genes are TRBV6-5 and TRBJ2-2; perhaps TRBD2 as D (6 bases). This CDR3 has 13 residues. V dropped 4 bases and J dropped 7 bases, with 10 bases sitting between them. Germline lookup yields CDR1 MNHEY and CDR2 SVGAGI. The CDR3: CASSLGLHGELFF. CDR3 bases: TGTGCCAGCAGTTTGGGACTCCACGGGGAGCTGTTTTTT.

The chain employs TRBV6-5 and TRBJ2-7; possibly TRBD1 for D (5 bases). V was pared by 3 bases and J by 4 bases, with 16 bases between. Germline loops: CDR1 MNHEY, CDR2 SVGAGI. The CDR3 covers 15 residues. The CDR3 coding sequence is TGTGCCAGCAGTTATGGTCAGGGTGGGATTTACGAGCAGTACTTC. Protein sequence: CASSYGQGGIYEQYF.

The chain employs TRBV19 and TRBJ2-3; D is undetermined. Germline CDR1 reads LNHDA; CDR2 reads SQIVND (reference sequence). CDR3 length equals 15 residues. V was pared by 3 bases and J by 2 bases, with 12 bases between. CDR3 protein: CASSIRSESTDTQYF. The CDR3, as DNA: TGTGCCAGTAGTATTAGAAGCGAGTCCACAGATACGCAGTATTTT.

As regards this clone: Other DNA sequences from this sample encode an identical CDR3 as well. This chain connects TRBV14 to TRBJ2-7, with 13 bases matching TRBD2. The CDR3 contains 15 residues. Germline V gene sequence: CDR1 SGHDN, CDR2 FVKESK. With 3 bases clipped from V and 2 bases from J, the junction kept 1 base outside the gene matches. The CDR3 DNA is TGTGCCAGCAGCCAGGGACTAGCGGGACCCTACGAGCAGTACTTC. Its protein product is CASSQGLAGPYEQYF. Supplemented by reference TRBV14 and TRBJ2-7, the full variable domain reads EAGVTQFPSHSVIEKGQTVTLRCDPISGHDNLYWYRRVMGKEIKFLLHFVKESKQDESGMPNNRFLAERTGGTYSTLKVQPAELEDSGVYFCASSQGLAGPYEQYFGPGTRLTVT.

The chain joins TRBV9 to TRBJ2-3, with D possibly matching TRBD2 (5 bases). V was cut by 0 bases and J by 3 bases, with 11 bases left in between. CDR3 size: 15 residues. Germline values: CDR1 SGDLS, CDR2 YYNGEE. The CDR3 protein is CASSVGSGTTDTQYF. CDR3 nucleotide sequence: TGTGCCAGCAGCGTAGGTTCGGGAACAACAGATACGCAGTATTTT.

Only a few counts were recorded for this clone. The chain has TRBV11-2 and TRBJ2-1, with 7 nucleotides matching TRBD2. With V trimmed by 5 bases and J by 4 bases, 11 bases remained unmatched. The CDR3 length is 16 residues. Germline-derived CDR1 and CDR2 are SGHAT and FQNNGV. CDR3 protein: CASSPLGGSKYNEQFF. CDR3 sequence (DNA): TGTGCCAGCAGCCCCCTGGGCGGGAGTAAATACAATGAGCAGTTCTTC.

This sequence joins TRBV2 and TRBJ2-3; TRBD2 might be the D (5 bases). The CDR3 extends over 12 amino acids. Looked up from germline, CDR1 is SNHLY and CDR2 is FYNNEI. V shed 4 bases and J shed 3 bases, with 5 bases lying between them. CDR3 in amino acids: CASSAGTDTQYF. The DNA for the CDR3 is TGTGCCAGCAGTGCGGGGACAGATACGCAGTATTTT.

V usage is TRBV6-1 and J usage is TRBJ1-2; D gene ambiguous. This CDR3 has 15 amino acids. Germline V gene data show CDR1 as MNHNS and CDR2 as SASEGT. V shed 7 bases and J shed 3 bases, with 18 bases lying between them. This CDR3 reads CASTREFSSDYGYTF. The DNA of the CDR3 is TGTGCCAGCACGAGGGAGTTCTCCTCGGACTATGGCTACACCTTC.